These 18 T cell receptor beta chains originate from one sample sequenced in a study of shared clonotypes between healthy human individuals. Sequenced by immunoSEQ multiplex PCR; TCRdb stores in-frame clones only, minus some. The sample includes approximately 400,000 clones, around 96% of them seen just once. Sequencing used memory CD8+ T cells sorted from blood. Specified subset: CD45RO+ cells pooled with CCR7-negative TemRA cells. The receptor set was obtained from a man aged 30-40 years in good health.

This clone is a singleton in its sample. V usage is TRBV7-6 and J usage is TRBJ2-3; 7 bases are a match to TRBD1. This CDR3 comprises 16 residues. The V gene's germline CDR1 is SGHVS and CDR2 FNYEAQ. V was clipped by 0 bases and J by 1 base; unmatched bases: 4. The CDR3 DNA reads as TGTGCCAGCAGCTTAGCGCCGACAGGGCGCACAGATACGCAGTATTTT. The encoded protein is CASSLAPTGRTDTQYF.

This chain links TRBV7-8 with TRBJ2-7; a possible D gene is TRBD2 (6 bases). V was pared by 1 base and J by 4 bases, with 8 bases between. The CDR3 totals 13 residues. CDR1 is SGHVS and CDR2 is FQNEAQ in the germline V gene. Here the CDR3 reads CASSLDGRYEQYF. In DNA, the CDR3 is TGTGCCAGCAGCTTAGACGGGAGATACGAGCAGTACTTC.

V usage is TRBV5-5 and J usage is TRBJ2-2; 7 bases are a match to TRBD1. With V trimmed by 4 bases and J by 8 bases, 2 bases remained unmatched. This CDR3 region has 12 residues. The V gene's germline CDR1 is SGHKS and CDR2 YYEKEE (reference sequence). The CDR3, as DNA: TGTGCCAGCAGCGCAGGGGGAGGGGAGCTGTTTTTT. Encoded protein: CASSAGGGELFF.

This clone is a singleton in its sample. The V gene is TRBV6-1, the J gene TRBJ1-4; no definite D call. Trimming stripped 4 bases from V and 7 bases from J, with 10 bases between. From germline, CDR1 is MNHNS and CDR2 SASEGT. CDR3 length: 13 residues. In DNA form, the CDR3 reads TGTGCCAGCAGTGTCCAGGAATCTGAAAAACTGTTTTTT. Translating gives CASSVQESEKLFF.

This CDR3 reads CASSFTGGETQYF. CDR3 sequence (DNA): TGTGCCAGCAGCTTTACGGGAGGGGAGACCCAGTACTTC. The chain joins TRBV7-2 to TRBJ2-5, with 8 nucleotides matching TRBD2. CDR3 length equals 13 residues. V shed 3 bases and J 5 bases; nucleotides not matched to a gene: 2. Germline V gives CDR1 SGHTA, CDR2 FQGNSA.

The chain has TRBV2 and TRBJ2-7, with 7 bases matching TRBD2. The CDR3 spans 13 residues. Trimming at V came to 7 bases and at J to 4 bases, leaving 7 bases not matched to a gene. CDR1 is SNHLY, CDR2 FYNNEI, per germline. CDR3 sequence: CASIWRELYEQYF. CDR3 coding DNA: TGTGCCAGCATTTGGCGGGAGTTGTACGAGCAGTACTTC.

The genes are TRBV27 and TRBJ2-7, with 15 bases that match TRBD2. CDR1 is MNHEY, CDR2 SMNVEV, per germline (reference sequence). V was pared by 7 bases and J by 7 bases, with 8 bases of the junction left unmatched. The CDR3 is 15 amino acids. This CDR3 is CASTWTSGRAWEQYF. The CDR3 DNA follows: TGTGCCAGCACCTGGACTAGCGGGAGGGCGTGGGAGCAGTACTTC.

The chain joins TRBV10-3 to TRBJ2-2; TRBD2 agrees at 16 bases. V gave up 4 bases and J gave up 2 bases; unmatched junction bases: 4. Germline V gives CDR1 ENHRY, CDR2 SYGVKD. CDR3 length: 18 amino acids. The DNA of the CDR3 is TGTGCCATCAGTGCGGGGACTAGCGGGAGGGTTAACACCGGGGAGCTGTTTTTT. Translated, it gives CAISAGTSGRVNTGELFF.

The chain has TRBV6-1 and TRBJ1-5; D gene ambiguous. V lost 7 bases and J 6 bases, leaving 19 bases between the germline ends. The CDR3 covers 15 residues. Germline CDR1 and CDR2: MNHNS and SASEGT. The DNA of the CDR3 is TGTGCCAGCACCCACGCGGGAGGTTATGGTCAGCCCCAGCATTTT. Amino acid sequence: CASTHAGGYGQPQHF.

The V and J genes are TRBV28 and TRBJ1-4; D not resolved. V was clipped by 6 bases and J by 2 bases, with 16 bases between them. Germline CDR1 and CDR2: MDHEN and SYDVKM. CDR3 size: 16 residues. The CDR3 here is CASRRLEANTNEKLFF. The CDR3 DNA reads TGTGCCAGCAGACGGCTAGAGGCAAACACTAATGAAAAACTGTTTTTT.

The J gene is TRBJ2-1, the V gene TRBV19; 10 nucleotides align to TRBD1. Per germline, CDR1 LNHDA and CDR2 SQIVND (reference sequence). Trimming removed 6 bases from V and 9 bases from J; junction bases left unmatched: 11. This CDR3 is 15 amino acids long. The CDR3 DNA reads as TGTGCCAGTAGCCTGCGAGACAGGGGGCGAGGTGAGCAGTTCTTC. It translates to CASSLRDRGRGEQFF. The whole variable domain, remainder taken from reference TRBV19 and TRBJ2-1, is DGGITQSPKYLFRKEGQNVTLSCEQNLNHDAMYWYRQDPGQGLRLIYYSQIVNDFQKGDIAEGYSVSREKKESFPLTVTSAQKNPTAFYLCASSLRDRGRGEQFFGPGTRLTVL.

This chain connects TRBV19 to TRBJ1-5, with 8 nucleotides matching TRBD1. CDR3 length: 15 amino acids. The V segment lost 6 bases and the J segment 7 bases; nucleotides outside the gene matches: 11. CDR1 and CDR2 (germline): LNHDA, SQIVND (reference sequence). The CDR3 region has the DNA TGTGCCAGTAGCCTTAGACAGGGGAGAGGGCAGCCCCAGCATTTT. It translates to CASSLRQGRGQPQHF.

This clone was seen only once. The chain uses TRBV29-1 and TRBJ2-1; TRBD2 matches 9 bases. CDR1 and CDR2 from the germline V gene are SQVTM and ANQGSEA. The V segment lost 5 bases and the J segment 3 bases; nucleotides outside the gene matches: 11. The CDR3 contains 16 residues. The CDR3 protein is CSVLSSGKWFYNEQFF. The CDR3 DNA reads TGCAGCGTTCTGTCTAGCGGGAAGTGGTTCTACAATGAGCAGTTCTTC.

About this clone: At one boundary the junction diverges from the germline segment, which might be a read error. The chain combines TRBV7-7 with TRBJ2-1; D could derive from TRBD1 or TRBD2 (5 bases each). CDR3 size: 16 residues. The germline CDR1 and CDR2 sequences are SSHAT and FNYEAQ (reference sequence). CDR3 loop: CASSLGAGNMGEEQFF. DNA of the CDR3: TGTGCTAGCAGCTTAGGGGCAGGGAATATGGGAGAGGAGCAGTTCTTC.

The chain joins TRBV7-9 to TRBJ1-4, with D possibly matching TRBD1 (5 bases). V lost 1 base, J lost 2 bases, and 8 bases lay in between. Germline CDR1 reads SEHNR; CDR2 reads FQNEAQ (reference sequence). The CDR3 runs to 15 residues. The CDR3 reads CASSLGGTTNEKLFF. CDR3 bases: TGTGCCAGCAGCTTAGGGGGGACGACTAATGAAAAACTGTTTTTT.

The chain has TRBV28 and TRBJ1-2; no reliable D call. Germline V gives CDR1 MDHEN, CDR2 SYDVKM. The V and J ends lost 5 bases and 4 bases respectively, with 5 bases between them. There are 11 residues in the CDR3. The CDR3 here is CASSQGYGYTF. CDR3 sequence (DNA): TGTGCCAGCAGTCAAGGCTATGGCTACACCTTC.

The chain uses TRBV2 and TRBJ2-5; 12 bases map to TRBD2. With 3 bases clipped from V and 1 base from J, the junction kept 15 bases outside the gene matches. The V gene's germline CDR1 is SNHLY and CDR2 FYNNEI. The CDR3 sequence is 20 residues long. The CDR3 spells CASSDEGGSSGRALQETQYF. The DNA for the CDR3 is TGTGCCAGCAGTGATGAGGGAGGGTCTAGCGGGAGGGCCCTCCAAGAGACCCAGTACTTC.

This chain joins TRBV6-1 and TRBJ1-5, with 8 nucleotides matching TRBD1. CDR1 and CDR2 from the germline V gene are MNHNS and SASEGT. Losses at the gene ends were 5 bases for V and 5 bases for J; bases not matched to a gene: 5. This CDR3 contains 14 residues. CDR3: CASSLTGEYQPQHF. CDR3 coding DNA: TGTGCCAGCAGTCTGACAGGGGAATATCAGCCCCAGCATTTT.